This T cell receptor (beta chain) came from a study of Graves' ophthalmopathy and Graves' hyperthyroidism (dated by TCRdb to the late 2010s). For the study in its entirety: Peripheral blood was collected at initial diagnosis, prior to any treatment. The study used TCR beta repertoire signatures to distinguish Graves' ophthalmopathy from Graves' hyperthyroidism and to predict progression to ophthalmopathy. In total, around 130 blood samples were TCR-sequenced: approximately 42 ophthalmopathy, some 72 hyperthyroidism and roughly 17 hyperthyroidism-to-ophthalmopathy patients. To explore V-J signatures that separate ophthalmopathy from hyperthyroidism, a discovery set of about a hundred patients was enrolled, consisting of about 41 with ophthalmopathy and roughly 60 with stable hyperthyroidism. An independent validation cohort was composed of fewer than 20 hyperthyroidism patients and around 16 patients who later progressed from hyperthyroidism to ophthalmopathy. In roughly 6 hyperthyroidism patients, the T-cell repertoires found in thyroid tissue were compared with those found in blood. Following sampling, methimazole starting at 30 mg daily was administered to hyperthyroidism patients, and high-dose intravenous methylprednisolone was administered to ophthalmopathy patients.

TCR beta CDR3 regions were amplified from RNA transcripts for repertoire sequencing. The first round was an RT-PCR using HTBI primers with the Qiagen OneStep RT-PCR kit, and this first round was followed by a second-round multiplex PCR, then size selection and purification. Sequencing of the libraries was carried out on an Illumina HiSeq2000 in paired-end mode with 100 bp reads. The original pipeline was this. SOAPnuke was used to process the reads, removing any read that contained adapters or uncalled bases, had a mean Phred below 15, or lacked an exact match to the constant primer or identifier. COPE v1.2.5 was used to merge high-quality paired reads. Each unique nucleotide sequence was defined as a clonotype, and clonotypes were aligned to IMGT TRB V, D and J references with MiTCR v1.1. Only V-J combinations with frequency above 0.0001 were analysed, covering approximately 99% of repertoires. A TCR clonal expansion and chaos score per V-J combination was defined as the ratio of F50 clonal expansion to chaos observed in the TCRdist matrix. Welch's t-statistics and random forest were used to reduce the features to about twelve V-J combinations, which were then used as input to a naive Bayes classifier. Thyroid-blood repertoire similarity was quantified with the Morisita-Horn index. Clones were called with MiXCR by TCRdb after fastp trimmed the public reads at Q25, and only in-frame beta chains were retained. Identical CDR3 protein sequences are pooled into one entry, listed with their most common genes and DNA. The V and J calls, along with clone size, are taken from TCRdb and not from the paper's own processing. This sample holds a few hundred thousand distinct CDR3 sequences; roughly a sixth were observed only once. The ten largest clones capture 2.4% of the sample.

Results the study describes overall, beyond this receptor: No statistical method was used to set the sample size in advance, and the investigators knew which group each participant was assigned to. The 13-signature model separated ophthalmopathy from stable hyperthyroidism with approximately 85% sensitivity and almost 84% specificity in cross-validation, and 80%/75% in the test set. Among expanded thyroid clonotypes with frequency above 0.001, most also showed up in blood, which suggests that blood repertoires may reflect the thyroid immune response. In validation, the model predicted ophthalmopathy progression with more than 55% sensitivity and roughly 72% specificity; some twelve predicted patients were CT-confirmed with GO in a median of about 6.1 months.

According to the germline V gene (reference sequence), CDR1 reads PRHDT and CDR2 reads FYEKMQ. From the cysteine through the phenylalanine, the CDR3 covers 13 amino acids. Kept here is only the CDR3 DNA, which spans 39 bases and is read in frame from base 1. After removal of 5 bases from V and 13 bases from J, the junction retains 8 bases not matched to a gene. There are many counts of this clonotype. Its antigen specificity is not known. Per-nucleotide qualities are absent, and no much larger clonotype sits a single base away. Hyperthyroidism was defined as stable when no progression to ophthalmopathy occurred within 18 months of follow-up. The hyperthyroidism patients were 18 to 65 years old and newly diagnosed, with a disease duration of less than 2 months. Patients with other autoimmune diseases, uncontrolled infections, pregnancy or lactation were excluded from the study. Clinical symptoms, serum thyroxine, TRAb, thyroid ultrasound and orbital computed tomography were used for diagnosis. PBMCs were isolated from approximately 10 ml of fresh peripheral blood by Ficoll-Paque density gradient centrifugation. Total RNA was extracted with Trizol reagent and quality-checked on an Agilent 2100 Bioanalyzer.

The chain is assembled from TRBV13 and TRBJ1-6, with 7 bases in between that match TRBD1. The sample comprised peripheral blood. This receptor was taken from an adult woman with stable Graves' hyperthyroidism. The bases are TGTGCCAGCAGCCCAGGGGGGGCGGGTCCCCTCCACTTT. Its translation reads: CASSPGGAGPLHF.